This T cell receptor beta chain is drawn from a study of Graves' ophthalmopathy and Graves' hyperthyroidism. At the level of the study: At initial diagnosis, peripheral blood was obtained, and this preceded any treatment. Study findings and constraints: An approximately 83% specificity and about 90% sensitivity were achieved by a 13-signature model that separated ophthalmopathy from stable hyperthyroidism.

Germline V gene sequence: CDR1 SGHRS, CDR2 YFSETQ. This CDR3 has 14 amino acids. V shed 2 bases and J shed 6 bases, with 9 bases lying between them. In donors with ophthalmopathy, activity was moderate-to-severe, with CAS ≥3, NOSPECS ≥4 and duration under 3 months. 7.5 to 10 ml of fresh blood yielded the PBMCs by density gradient. Amplification of TCR beta CDR3 regions used RNA transcripts. Amplification began with first-round RT-PCR using HTBI primers, then second-round multiplex PCR was performed. TCRdb processed the multiplex PCR reads anew with MiXCR; each CDR3 protein has one entry. The table shows hundreds of thousands of distinct CDR3 sequences, with 40% to 50% occurring only once. In its sample, this clonotype was seen once. Its antigen is still unknown.

The V and J genes are TRBV5-1 and TRBJ1-6; a possible D gene is TRBD1 (5 bases). This receptor was identified in an adult man with Graves' ophthalmopathy. The specimen was peripheral blood. The chain's CDR3 is CASSFGAGNSPLHF. CDR3 in DNA: TGCGCCAGCAGCTTCGGGGCGGGTAATTCACCCCTCCACTTT.